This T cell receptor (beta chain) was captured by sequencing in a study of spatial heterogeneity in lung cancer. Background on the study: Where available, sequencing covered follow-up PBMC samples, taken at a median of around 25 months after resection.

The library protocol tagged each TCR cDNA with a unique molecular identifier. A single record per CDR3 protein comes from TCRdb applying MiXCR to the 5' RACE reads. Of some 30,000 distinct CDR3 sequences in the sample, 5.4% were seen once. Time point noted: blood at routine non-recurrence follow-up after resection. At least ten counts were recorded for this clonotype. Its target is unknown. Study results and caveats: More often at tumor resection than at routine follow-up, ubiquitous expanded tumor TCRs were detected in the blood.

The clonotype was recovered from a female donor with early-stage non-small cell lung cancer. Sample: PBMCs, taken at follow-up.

The CDR3 region has the DNA TGCGCCAGCAGCCAAGCGGGGGCAGAGACCCAGTACTTC. It codes for CASSQAGAETQYF. This sequence joins TRBV10-2 and TRBJ2-5, with TRBD2 matching 8 bases. Germline V gene data show CDR1 as WSHSY and CDR2 as SAAADI. The CDR3 has 13 amino acids. With V trimmed by 6 bases and J by 4 bases, 4 bases remained unmatched.